Listed below are T cell receptor beta chains from one sample, sequenced in a study of brain metastases from non-small cell lung cancer. TCRdb's table, derived via immunoSEQ multiplex PCR, lists solely in-frame clones and lacks some. The data show under 2,500 clones, around 85% seen once. The sample comprised tumor-adjacent normal tissue. The receptors were gathered from a donor aged 40 or over with non-small cell lung cancer. Both conserved end residues are part of each CDR3. Each record gives: clone size, V gene, J gene, D gene, CDR3 DNA, CDR3 protein. The D gene is left open where the match is weak. Where a row states a size, it is once, few, many or the class of an expanded clone; other rows omit it.

.	TRBV10-2	TRBJ2-1	.	TGCGCCAGCAAGCAGAGGGAAGGGAGCAATAAGCAGTTCTTC	CASKQREGSNKQFF
once	TRBV5-1	TRBJ2-1	TRBD1	TGCGCCAGCAGGAAGACAGGGGGGAATGAGCAGTTCTTC	CASRKTGGNEQFF
.	TRBV6-5	TRBJ1-5	.	TGTGCCAGCAGCCCCGGACGGAACAATCAGCCCCAGCATTTT	CASSPGRNNQPQHF
few	TRBV10-2	TRBJ1-6	.	TGCGCCAGCAGTTCCGGGACACACTTGAGCTCCTATAATTCACCCCTCCACTTT	CASSSGTHLSSYNSPLHF
.	TRBV16	TRBJ1-5	.	TGTGCCAGCAGCCCCCCCCTCCGCCAGCCCCAGCATTTT	CASSPPLRQPQHF
.	TRBV6-2/TRBV6-3	TRBJ1-1	TRBD1	TGTGCCAGCAGCATACAGGGGGCCGCCGTGTCGAACACTGAAGCTTTCTTT	CASSIQGAAVSNTEAFF
.	TRBV29-1	TRBJ1-1	TRBD1	TGCAGCGTGAGGACAGGGGAAGCTTTCTTT	CSVRTGEAFF
.	TRBV12-5	TRBJ1-5	TRBD1	TGTGCTAGTGGTTTGGTAGGGGACAGTAATCAGCCCCAGCATTTT	CASGLVGDSNQPQHF
.	TRBV5-1	TRBJ1-2	.	TGCGCCAGCAGACGGGACATCACTAACTATGGCTACACCTTC	CASRRDITNYGYTF
.	TRBV6-2/TRBV6-3	TRBJ2-6	TRBD1	TGTGCCAGCAGCGACGCGGACAGGGCTGGGGCCAACGTCCTGACTTTC	CASSDADRAGANVLTF
.	TRBV27	TRBJ1-1	.	TGTGCCAGCAGTTTATTAAGGGGGACGGGCATGAACACTGAAGCTTTCTTT	CASSLLRGTGMNTEAFF
.	TRBV19	TRBJ1-1	.	TGTGCCAGTAGGGAGGATCCCGGCACTGAAGCTTTCTTT	CASREDPGTEAFF
once	TRBV28	TRBJ1-1	TRBD1	TGTGCCAGCAGCCCGTCCAGGACAGGGTCTGAAGCTTTCTTT	CASSPSRTGSEAFF
.	TRBV3-1/TRBV3-2	TRBJ2-3	TRBD2	TGTGCCAGCAGCCTGGGACTAGCGTCCCCAGATACGCAGTATTTT	CASSLGLASPDTQYF
.	TRBV3-1/TRBV3-2	TRBJ2-7	.	TGTGCCAGCAGCCAAACTTCAGGGGCCAACGAGCAGTACTTC	CASSQTSGANEQYF
.	TRBV9	TRBJ2-7	.	TGTGCCAGCAGCGTAGGTGACAGCTTCTCCTACGAGCAGTACTTC	CASSVGDSFSYEQYF
.	TRBV28	TRBJ2-5	TRBD2	TGTGCCAGCACCCCCCCGGCGGGGGGGGCCTTAGATCTGGCAGAGACCCAGTACTTC	CASTPPAGGALDLAETQYF
.	TRBV6-6	TRBJ2-1	TRBD2	TGTGCCAGCATCGAGACTAGCGGGGACCCCAATGAGCAGTTCTTC	CASIETSGDPNEQFF
.	TRBV11-1	TRBJ2-1	.	TGTGCCAGCAGCTTACAGGTTGGTGAGCAGTTCTTC	CASSLQVGEQFF
.	TRBV2	TRBJ2-7	.	TGTGCCAGCAGCGGGGGATCTAGCACGGCTACCTACGAGCAGTACTTC	CASSGGSSTATYEQYF
.	TRBV7-8	TRBJ2-7	.	TGTGCCAGCAGCTTGGAAGCGCGAAGCTCCTACGAGCAGTACTTC	CASSLEARSSYEQYF
.	TRBV5-1	TRBJ1-1	.	TGCGCCAGCAACTACGAGGGGAACACTGAAGCTTTCTTT	CASNYEGNTEAFF
.	TRBV24-1	TRBJ2-1	TRBD2	TGTGCCACCAGTGACCCTAGCGGGGGCCTAAGCTCCTACAATGAGCAGTTCTTC	CATSDPSGGLSSYNEQFF
.	TRBV6-6	TRBJ2-1	.	TGTGCCAGCAGGGCCTCTGCTACCTACAATGAGCAGTTCTTC	CASRASATYNEQFF
.	TRBV7-3	TRBJ2-1	TRBD2	TGTGCCAGCAGCTTAGGTAGCGGGGGACAGTTCTTC	CASSLGSGGQFF
few	TRBV7-3	TRBJ2-7	.	TGTGCCAGCAGCCCCGAGGGGGGGGGATACTACGAGCAGTACTTC	CASSPEGGGYYEQYF
few	TRBV6-1	TRBJ1-1	.	TGTGCCAGCAGTGAAAATACGGGGACTGAAGCTTTCTTT	CASSENTGTEAFF
.	TRBV11-2	TRBJ2-6	.	TGTGCCAGCAGCTTAGTCCCGGGGGCCGGGTTAGTCGGGGCCAACGTCCTGACTTTC	CASSLVPGAGLVGANVLTF
.	TRBV28	TRBJ2-7	.	TGTGCCAGCAGTTCATCCCGCCCGCAGTACTTC	CASSSSRPQYF
.	TRBV7-9	TRBJ2-7	.	TGTGCCAGCAGCTTACCCGGCTCCTACGAGCAGTACTTC	CASSLPGSYEQYF
.	TRBV6-6	TRBJ1-3	.	TGTGCCAGCAGTTACGACGGGGGGGAAACAACCATATATTTT	CASSYDGGETTIYF
few	TRBV5-1	TRBJ2-1	.	TGCGCCAGCAGCTTTTCGCAACCCTACAATGAGCAGTTCTTC	CASSFSQPYNEQFF
few	TRBV19	TRBJ1-5	TRBD1	TGTGCCAGTAGTACCGGGACAGGCAATCAGCCCCAGCATTTT	CASSTGTGNQPQHF
.	TRBV10-3	TRBJ2-3	.	TGTGCCATCATGGGTACAGATACGCAGTATTTT	CAIMGTDTQYF
.	TRBV28	TRBJ2-1	.	TGTGCCAGCAGTTTATTGGGTGGTGAGCAGTTCTTC	CASSLLGGEQFF
few	TRBV2	TRBJ2-1	.	TGTGCCAGCACGAGCCAAATGGGGAATGAGCAGTTCTTC	CASTSQMGNEQFF
large	TRBV12-3/TRBV12-4	TRBJ2-2	TRBD1	TGTGCCAGCAAACAGGGGGCCGGGGAGCTGTTTTTT	CASKQGAGELFF
.	TRBV28	TRBJ2-1	TRBD2	TGTGCCAGCAGTTTATATGCGGGGGGCGTCAAAAATGAGCAGTTCTTC	CASSLYAGGVKNEQFF
.	TRBV19	TRBJ1-2	.	TGTGCCAGTAGTCTATCCTTACAGAACTATGGCTACACCTTC	CASSLSLQNYGYTF
once	TRBV20-1	TRBJ1-2	.	TGCAGTGAGGGGGACACGTTAGGCTACACCTTC	CSEGDTLGYTF
.	TRBV14	TRBJ2-7	TRBD1	TGTGCCAGCAGTTTCGGGACAGGGGGCTACGAGCAGTACTTC	CASSFGTGGYEQYF
.	TRBV6-1	TRBJ1-2	.	TGTGCCAGCAGTGAAGTACAGATCTATGGCTACACCTTC	CASSEVQIYGYTF
.	TRBV9	TRBJ1-5	.	TGTGCCAGCAGCAATGGTGGGTTCGATCAGCCCCAGCATTTT	CASSNGGFDQPQHF
.	TRBV19	TRBJ1-4	.	TGTGCCAGTAGTATACGGGGTGGCGAAAAACTGTTTTTT	CASSIRGGEKLFF
.	TRBV9	TRBJ2-3	TRBD2	TGTGCCAGCAGCGTAGAGGGCGGGAGTACGAATACGCAGTATTTT	CASSVEGGSTNTQYF
.	TRBV7-2	TRBJ2-4	TRBD2	TGTGCCAGCAGCTTAGTGACTAGCGGGGGAGACATTCAGTACTTC	CASSLVTSGGDIQYF
.	TRBV30	TRBJ1-6	.	TGTGCCTGGAGGGGAGCCTATAATTCACCCCTCCACTTT	CAWRGAYNSPLHF
.	TRBV10-3	TRBJ1-4	.	TGTGCCATCAGTGAGACACTGGGGGTGGAAAAACTGTTTTTT	CAISETLGVEKLFF
.	TRBV14	TRBJ2-1	.	TGTGCCAGCAGCCAAGAGATTTACAATGAGCAGTTCTTC	CASSQEIYNEQFF
.	TRBV4-2	TRBJ2-1	TRBD2	TGTGCCAGCAGCCCGGAAAGCGGGGGGTACAATGAGCAGTTCTTC	CASSPESGGYNEQFF
.	TRBV5-4	TRBJ2-1	.	TGTGCCAGCAGCCTAAGGACAGCTTACAATGAGCAGTTCTTC	CASSLRTAYNEQFF
.	TRBV5-1	TRBJ2-1	.	TGCGCCAGCAGCTTGGCCAGTAGGGGGACCCCATTTGGAGCCAGTTCCTACAATGAGCAGTTCTTC	CASSLASRGTPFGASSYNEQFF
.	TRBV12-3/TRBV12-4	TRBJ1-2	TRBD1	TGTGCCAGCAGTTTTGGGACAGGGATCGGCTACACCTTC	CASSFGTGIGYTF
.	TRBV30	TRBJ1-5	TRBD1	TGTGCCTGGAGTGGAGACAGGGCTAATCAGCCCCAGCATTTT	CAWSGDRANQPQHF
.	TRBV2	TRBJ2-3	.	TGTGCCAGCACCCAGGGGAGAGCGCGCACAGATACGCAGTATTTT	CASTQGRARTDTQYF
few	TRBV6-6	TRBJ2-7	TRBD1	TGTGCCAGCAGCCCTACAGGGGTAAGAAACGAGCAGTACTTC	CASSPTGVRNEQYF
once	TRBV9	TRBJ1-4	.	TGTGCCAGCAGCGTTAGCGGGCGGAATGAAAAACTGTTTTTT	CASSVSGRNEKLFF